This entry lists 30 T cell receptor beta chains sequenced from one sample in a study of cytomegalovirus exposure and HLA in healthy donors. Both 60 Vbeta primers and 13 Jbeta primers went into the PCR. Clones were read by immunoSEQ multiplex PCR, and TCRdb kept only the in-frame ones, dropping some. Here the sample spans 95,000 to 100,000 clones, about 80% being singletons. Input material: PBMCs. These receptors all stem from a man aged 40-49 years in good health and CMV-seronegative.

This chain links TRBV11-2 with TRBJ1-6; D is possibly TRBD1 (5 bases). CDR1 is SGHAT, CDR2 FQNNGV, per germline. Trimming cost V 6 bases and J 4 bases, with 10 bases left between them. CDR3 size: 14 residues. The CDR3 sequence is CASSFAGYNSPLHF. CDR3 DNA: TGTGCCAGCAGTTTCGCAGGGTATAATTCACCCCTCCACTTT. Drawing the rest from reference TRBV11-2 and TRBJ1-6, the complete variable domain is EAGVAQSPRYKIIEKRQSVAFWCNPISGHATLYWYQQILGQGPKLLIQFQNNGVVDDSQLPKDRFSAERLKGVDSTLKIQPAKLEDSAVYLCASSFAGYNSPLHFGNGTRLTVT.

The V and J genes are TRBV6-5 and TRBJ2-7, with TRBD2 identical over 11 bases. Germline CDR1 and CDR2: MNHEY and SVGAGI. This CDR3 has 15 amino acids. Trimming removed 3 bases from V and 4 bases from J; junction bases left unmatched: 5. CDR3 DNA sequence: TGTGCCAGCAGTTATAGCGGGAGGGCCAGGTACGAGCAGTACTTC. Its protein product is CASSYSGRARYEQYF.

J is TRBJ2-2 and V is TRBV6-1; TRBD1 might be the D (5 bases). Germline CDR1 reads MNHNS; CDR2 reads SASEGT. This CDR3 has 16 residues. With 2 bases removed from V and 7 bases from J, the gap between germline ends came to 17 bases. In DNA, the CDR3 is TGTGCCAGCAGTGAACATCCAGGGTCTTTGGGCGGGGAGCTGTTTTTT. Amino acid sequence: CASSEHPGSLGGELFF.

This clone was picked up a small number of times. The chain carries TRBV6-1 and TRBJ1-2; the D is unclear. V lost 5 bases and J 0 bases, leaving 4 bases between the germline ends. The CDR3 length is 12 residues. From germline, CDR1 is MNHNS and CDR2 SASEGT. The CDR3 coding sequence is TGTGCCAGCAGTCCAGCTAACTATGGCTACACCTTC. Translation: CASSPANYGYTF.

The rearrangement joins TRBV28 to TRBJ2-3, with TRBD1 matching over 9 bases. This CDR3 comprises 15 residues. J gave up 2 bases and V 5 bases, and 5 bases lay outside the gene matches. Germline CDR1 and CDR2: MDHEN and SYDVKM. CDR3: CASSLRQGDTDTQYF. CDR3 coding DNA: TGTGCCAGCAGTCTAAGACAGGGGGACACAGATACGCAGTATTTT.

This sequence joins TRBV28 and TRBJ1-5; D gene uncertain. V lost 5 bases and J 7 bases, leaving 9 bases between the germline ends. CDR3 length: 12 amino acids. In germline, CDR1 is MDHEN, CDR2 SYDVKM. The CDR3 DNA reads as TGTGCCAGCAGTCCTAAATTCCAGCCCCAGCATTTT. It translates to CASSPKFQPQHF.

The chain recombines TRBV5-4 with TRBJ1-4; 10 bases agree with TRBD1. Germline CDR1 and CDR2: SGHNT and YYREEE (reference sequence). This CDR3 has 15 residues. V trimming: 3 bases; J trimming: 8 bases; junction bases outside the gene matches: 7. Written as DNA, the CDR3 is TGTGCCAGCAGCTCAAAGACAGGGGGCGCAGAAAAACTGTTTTTT. Translation gives CASSSKTGGAEKLFF.

The chain is built from TRBV6-4 and TRBJ2-7; the D gene is possibly TRBD1 (5 bases). There are 13 residues in the CDR3. The germline gives CDR1 MRHNA, CDR2 SNTAGT. V lost 8 bases to trimming and J lost 3 bases, with 14 bases between them. The CDR3 DNA reads TGTGCCAGCCTATTAGACAGTTTCTACGAGCAGTACTTC. Translated, it gives CASLLDSFYEQYF.

This clone was seen just once. In nucleotides, the CDR3 is TGCGCCAGCAGCTTGCCGCCAGGGTCGGAGACCCAGTACTTC. Translated: CASSLPPGSETQYF. The V and J genes are TRBV5-1 and TRBJ2-5; the D gene is possibly TRBD1 (5 bases). Germline CDR1 and CDR2: SGHRS and YFSETQ. V was cut by 1 base and J by 5 bases, with 12 bases left in between. The CDR3 loop spans 14 amino acids.

V gene TRBV30 combines with J gene TRBJ2-3; 8 bases match TRBD2. V trimming: 5 bases; J trimming: 0 bases; junction bases outside the gene matches: 4. Germline-derived CDR1 and CDR2 are GTSNPN and SVGIG (reference sequence). There are 14 residues in the CDR3. For the CDR3, the DNA is TGTGCCTGGCGGCGGGGGGTAAGCACAGATACGCAGTATTTT. Its protein product is CAWRRGVSTDTQYF.

V is TRBV27 and J is TRBJ2-7, with TRBD1 matching over 8 bases. CDR1 MNHEY and CDR2 SMNVEV come from the germline V gene (reference sequence). Unmatched junction bases numbered 15, after V lost 7 bases and J lost 4 bases. The CDR3 length is 16 residues. DNA for the CDR3: TGTGCCAGCAACAGGTCGGGACAGGTAAACTGTTACGAGCAGTACTTC. As protein: CASNRSGQVNCYEQYF.

This rearrangement joins TRBV7-8 to TRBJ2-2; 8 positions agree with TRBD2. CDR1 SGHVS and CDR2 FQNEAQ come from the germline V gene. With V trimmed by 0 bases and J by 6 bases, 9 bases remained unmatched. There are 17 residues in the CDR3. CDR3 residues: CASSLALKRETAGELFF. The CDR3 nucleotides are TGTGCCAGCAGCTTAGCGCTAAAGCGGGAGACGGCCGGGGAGCTGTTTTTT.

CDR3 nucleotides: TGTGCCAGCAAATTCTCCGGGATTAATGAAAAACTGTTTTTT. It translates to CASKFSGINEKLFF. The rearrangement joins TRBV19 to TRBJ1-4; D unclear. The CDR3 contains 14 residues. The germline CDR1 and CDR2 sequences are LNHDA and SQIVND (reference sequence). Trimming removed 9 bases from V and 4 bases from J, with 15 bases in between.

This clone was detected a few times. This chain uses TRBV25-1 with TRBJ2-5; 9 bases are shared with TRBD2. In germline, CDR1 is MGHDK, CDR2 SYGVNS. The CDR3 spans 17 residues. After removal of 3 bases from V and 5 bases from J, the junction contained 13 bases not matched to a gene. CDR3 DNA: TGTGCCAGCAGTGATGGGACTAGCCGGTTGGTTAGGGAGACCCAGTACTTC. Amino acids: CASSDGTSRLVRETQYF.

The rearrangement joins TRBV7-2 to TRBJ2-7; 13 nucleotides align to TRBD2. The CDR3 is 15 residues long. Trimming took 5 bases from V and 3 from J; bases not matched to a gene: 4. Germline lookup yields CDR1 SGHTA and CDR2 FQGNSA. The CDR3 loop reads CASSQGLAGVYEQYF. CDR3 coding DNA: TGTGCCAGCAGCCAAGGACTAGCGGGAGTCTACGAGCAGTACTTC.

J is TRBJ2-1 and V is TRBV5-1, with 8 bases that match TRBD1. CDR3 length: 15 residues. In germline, CDR1 is SGHRS, CDR2 YFSETQ. V gave up 7 bases and J gave up 4 bases; unmatched junction bases: 10. The CDR3 loop reads CASATGQAFYNEQFF. In nucleotides, the CDR3 is TGCGCCAGCGCAACGGGACAGGCCTTTTACAATGAGCAGTTCTTC.

On this clone: Relative to the germline gene, one junction end is altered; a read error may explain this. The chain uses TRBV30 and TRBJ1-4, with a tentative D call TRBD1 (5 bases). The germline V gene encodes CDR1 GTSNPN and CDR2 SVGIG (reference sequence). CDR3 length: 13 amino acids. CDR3 nucleotides: TGTGCCCAGGGCGCCCGCGTGAATGAAAAACTTTTTTTT. This encodes CAQGARVNEKLFF.

The chain uses TRBV28 and TRBJ1-5; D unclear. CDR3 length equals 12 residues. Germline V CDR1 and CDR2: MDHEN, SYDVKM. The V end lost 6 bases, the J end lost 4 bases, and 7 bases lay between the germline ends. CDR3 in DNA: TGTGCCAGCAGCCAGAGGAATCAGCCCCAGCATTTT. Its translation: CASSQRNQPQHF.

The CDR3 DNA reads as TGTGCCAGCTCACCAATGGACTCCGGGAATTCACCCCTCCACTTT. Translating it yields CASSPMDSGNSPLHF. This rearrangement joins TRBV18 to TRBJ1-6; unclear D gene. The CDR3 spans 15 residues. The germline V gene encodes CDR1 KGHSH and CDR2 LQKENI. Deletions cut 2 bases from V and 7 bases from J, with 12 bases between.

V usage is TRBV19 and J usage is TRBJ2-1, with 11 bases lining up with TRBD2. V gave up 4 bases and J gave up 5 bases; unmatched junction bases: 13. The CDR3 runs to 18 residues. Germline V gene data show CDR1 as LNHDA and CDR2 as SQIVND (reference sequence). CDR3 bases: TGTGCCAGTAGTACGGAACGGGCACTAGCGGGAGTTCACAATGAGCAGTTCTTC. It specifies CASSTERALAGVHNEQFF.

At least ten counts were recorded for this clone. The chain has TRBV6-1 and TRBJ1-1, with a weak D call TRBD1 (5 bases). Trimming removed 8 bases at V and 0 bases at J, with 10 bases between. The CDR3 has 13 amino acids. The germline gives CDR1 MNHNS, CDR2 SASEGT. The CDR3 bases are TGTGCCAGCGCGGAGACAGTGAACACTGAAGCTTTCTTT. It is translated as CASAETVNTEAFF.

This chain joins TRBV11-3 and TRBJ1-1; a possible D gene is TRBD1 (6 bases). CDR1 SGHNT and CDR2 YENEEA come from the germline V gene. This CDR3 has 13 amino acids. Trimming pared 4 bases from V and 0 bases from J, leaving 6 bases between. The CDR3 DNA reads TGTGCCAGCAGCTGGACAGTGAACACTGAAGCTTTCTTT. Protein product: CASSWTVNTEAFF.

The sample holds a few counts of this clone. The CDR3 loop reads CSVEESQGVRETQYF. CDR3 DNA: TGCAGCGTTGAAGAGTCGCAGGGGGTGAGGGAGACCCAGTACTTC. The chain employs TRBV29-1 and TRBJ2-5; 7 nucleotides agree with TRBD1. The trim removed 0 bases at V and 5 bases at J, leaving 9 bases unmatched. CDR1 and CDR2 from the germline V gene are SQVTM and ANQGSEA. CDR3 length equals 15 residues.

The rearrangement uses TRBV11-3 and TRBJ2-3; 10 bases map to TRBD2. The CDR3 loop spans 15 amino acids. J gave up 1 base and V 5 bases, and 3 bases lay outside the gene matches. From germline, CDR1 is SGHNT and CDR2 YENEEA. The CDR3: CASSRGTSGTDTQYF. The CDR3 region has the DNA TGTGCCAGCAGCCGCGGGACTAGCGGCACAGATACGCAGTATTTT.

The gene calls are TRBV6-5 and TRBJ1-3, with 10 nucleotides matching TRBD1. This CDR3 region has 15 residues. V dropped 5 bases and J dropped 7; count of bases not matched to a gene: 8. CDR1 is MNHEY and CDR2 is SVGAGI in the germline V gene. The CDR3 sequence is CASSVRDRGGNTIYF. In DNA, the CDR3 is TGTGCCAGCAGTGTCCGGGACAGGGGAGGCAACACCATATATTTT.

The chain recombines TRBV27 with TRBJ1-5; the match to TRBD1 covers 8 bases. Germline V gene data show CDR1 as MNHEY and CDR2 as SMNVEV (reference sequence). The V and J ends lost 2 bases and 0 bases, in that order; junction bases with no gene match: 0. This CDR3 is built from 15 residues. The CDR3 DNA sequence: TGTGCCAGCAGTTTAGGGACAGGTAGCAATCAGCCCCAGCATTTT. Translated, it gives CASSLGTGSNQPQHF.

This clone occurred a few times. The genes are TRBV6-1 and TRBJ2-1; D possibly corresponds to TRBD1 (5 bases). Germline CDR1 is MNHNS and CDR2 is SASEGT. The CDR3 runs 11 residues. With 8 bases removed from V and 11 bases from J, the gap between germline ends came to 13 bases. CDR3 amino acids: CASAHKGQQFF. The CDR3 nucleotides are TGTGCCAGCGCACACAAGGGGCAGCAGTTCTTC.

V is TRBV5-1 and J is TRBJ2-2, with TRBD1 as a possible D gene (6 bases). CDR1 and CDR2 (germline): SGHRS, YFSETQ. The CDR3 contains 15 residues. V shed 4 bases and J shed 3 bases, with 13 bases lying between them. The chain's CDR3 is CASSPPGAYTGELFF. The CDR3 DNA sequence: TGCGCCAGCAGCCCCCCAGGGGCTTACACCGGGGAGCTGTTTTTT.

The CDR3 loop reads CASSPGQGSYNEQFF. The CDR3 coding sequence is TGTGCCAGTAGTCCCGGACAGGGGTCCTACAATGAGCAGTTCTTC. The chain uses TRBV19 and TRBJ2-1; 9 bases are a match to TRBD1. CDR3 length equals 15 residues. Unmatched junction bases numbered 3, after V lost 5 bases and J lost 1 base. Germline CDR1 LNHDA, CDR2 SQIVND (reference sequence).

This clone was seen just once. V gene TRBV5-1 combines with J gene TRBJ2-1, with 10 bases matching TRBD2. CDR3 length: 16 residues. Germline V gene data show CDR1 as SGHRS and CDR2 as YFSETQ. The V and J ends lost 0 bases and 7 bases, in that order; junction bases with no gene match: 7. CDR3 sequence (DNA): TGCGCCAGCAGCTTGGGGCCTAGCGGGAGTGGGAATGAGCAGTTCTTC. Amino acid sequence: CASSLGPSGSGNEQFF.